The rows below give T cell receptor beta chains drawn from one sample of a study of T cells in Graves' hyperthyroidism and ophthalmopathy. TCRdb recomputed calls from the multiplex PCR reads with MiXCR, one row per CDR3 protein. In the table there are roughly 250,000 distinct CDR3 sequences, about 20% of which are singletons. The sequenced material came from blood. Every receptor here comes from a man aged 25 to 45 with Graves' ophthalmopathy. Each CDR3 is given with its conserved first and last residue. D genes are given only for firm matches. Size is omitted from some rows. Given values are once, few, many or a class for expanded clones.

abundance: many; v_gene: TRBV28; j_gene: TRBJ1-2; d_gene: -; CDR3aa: CASSFATAPNYGYTF; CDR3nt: TGTGCCAGCAGTTTCGCAACAGCCCCTAACTATGGCTACACCTTC
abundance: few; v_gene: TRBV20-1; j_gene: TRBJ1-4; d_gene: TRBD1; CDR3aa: CSATHSGQGGEKLFF; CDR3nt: TGCAGTGCCACTCACTCGGGACAGGGTGGAGAAAAACTGTTTTTT
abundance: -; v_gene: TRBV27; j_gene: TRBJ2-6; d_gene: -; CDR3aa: CASSSDLRRVGGANVLTF; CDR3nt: TGTGCCAGCAGTTCCGACCTACGGCGGGTAGGCGGGGCCAACGTCCTGACTTTC
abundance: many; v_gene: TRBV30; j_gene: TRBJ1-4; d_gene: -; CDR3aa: CAWSGTLGGEKLFF; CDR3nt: TGTGCCTGGAGCGGGACCCTGGGTGGCGAAAAACTGTTTTTT
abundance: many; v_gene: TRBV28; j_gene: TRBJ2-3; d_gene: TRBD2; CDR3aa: CASKAGGQPSTQYF; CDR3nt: TGTGCCAGCAAGGCGGGAGGCCAACCCTCTACGCAGTATTTT
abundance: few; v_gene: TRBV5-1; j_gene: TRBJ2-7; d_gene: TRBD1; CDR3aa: CASSVGQGGFEQYF; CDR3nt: TGCGCCAGCTCGGTAGGACAGGGGGGCTTTGAGCAGTACTTC
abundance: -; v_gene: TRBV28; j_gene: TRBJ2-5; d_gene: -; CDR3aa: CASSYFMGGAYQETQYF; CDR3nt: TGTGCCAGCAGCTACTTTATGGGGGGAGCGTACCAAGAGACCCAGTACTTC
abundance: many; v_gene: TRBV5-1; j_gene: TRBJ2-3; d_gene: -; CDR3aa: CASSDTPGADTQYF; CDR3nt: TGCGCCAGCAGCGATACGCCGGGGGCAGATACGCAGTATTTT
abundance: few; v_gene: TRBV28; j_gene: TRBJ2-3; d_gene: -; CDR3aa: CASRNRASADTQYF; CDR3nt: TGTGCCAGCAGAAACAGGGCCTCGGCAGATACGCAGTATTTT
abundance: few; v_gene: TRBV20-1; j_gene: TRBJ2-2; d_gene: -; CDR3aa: CSARGPLPGELFF; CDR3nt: TGCAGTGCTAGAGGGCCCTTGCCCGGGGAGCTGTTTTTT
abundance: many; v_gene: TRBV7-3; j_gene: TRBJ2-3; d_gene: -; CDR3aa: CASSLTPSADTQYF; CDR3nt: TGTGCCAGCAGCTTAACCCCCTCCGCGGATACGCAGTATTTT
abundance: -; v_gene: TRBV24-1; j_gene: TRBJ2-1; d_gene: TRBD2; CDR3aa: CATSDFPQGGGYNEQFF; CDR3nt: TGTGCCACCAGTGATTTCCCTCAGGGCGGGGGATACAATGAGCAGTTCTTC
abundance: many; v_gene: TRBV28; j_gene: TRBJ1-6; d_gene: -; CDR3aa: CASSWGRGPLHF; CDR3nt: TGTGCCAGCAGTTGGGGCCGAGGACCCCTCCACTTT
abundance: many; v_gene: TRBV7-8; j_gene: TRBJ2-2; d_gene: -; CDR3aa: CASSLRDSRRELFF; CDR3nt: TGTGCCAGCAGCTTGCGGGACAGTAGGAGGGAGCTGTTTTTT
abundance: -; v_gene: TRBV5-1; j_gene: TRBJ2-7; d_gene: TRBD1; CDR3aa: CASSQVPSGTGYEQYF; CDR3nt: TGCGCCAGCAGCCAAGTACCCTCCGGGACAGGTTACGAGCAGTACTTC
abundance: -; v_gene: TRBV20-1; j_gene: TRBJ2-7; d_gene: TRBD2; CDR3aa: CSASRGGRAAYEQYF; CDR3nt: TGCAGTGCTAGTAGGGGCGGGAGGGCCGCGTACGAGCAGTACTTC
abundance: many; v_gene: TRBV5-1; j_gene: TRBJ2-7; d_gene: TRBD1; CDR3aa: CASSETGVGEQYF; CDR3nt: TGCGCCAGCAGTGAGACAGGGGTGGGCGAGCAGTACTTC
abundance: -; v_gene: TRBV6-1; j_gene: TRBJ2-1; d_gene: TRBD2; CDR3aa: CASIHLAGRSYNEQFF; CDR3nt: TGTGCCAGCATTCATCTAGCGGGCCGATCCTACAATGAGCAGTTCTTC
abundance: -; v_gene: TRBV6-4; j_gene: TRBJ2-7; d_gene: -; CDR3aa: CATSFDRVGGVEEQYF; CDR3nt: TGTGCCACCAGTTTCGACCGAGTAGGAGGGGTCGAGGAGCAGTACTTC
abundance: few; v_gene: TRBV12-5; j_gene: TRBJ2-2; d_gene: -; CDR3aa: CASGLGLGGGTGELFF; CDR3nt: TGTGCTAGTGGTTTGGGACTCGGGGGAGGTACCGGGGAGCTGTTTTTT
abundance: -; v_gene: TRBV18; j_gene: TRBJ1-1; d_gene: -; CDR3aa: CASSPLDQGKPEAFF; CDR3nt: TGTGCCAGCTCACCATTAGACCAGGGGAAGCCTGAAGCTTTCTTT
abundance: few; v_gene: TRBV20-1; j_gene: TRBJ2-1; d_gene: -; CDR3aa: CSARDTWNEQFF; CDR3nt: TGCAGTGCTAGAGATACCTGGAATGAGCAGTTCTTC
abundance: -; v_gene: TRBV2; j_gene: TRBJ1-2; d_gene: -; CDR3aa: CASSEGEVHGYTF; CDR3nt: TGTGCCAGCAGTGAAGGGGAAGTTCATGGCTACACCTTC
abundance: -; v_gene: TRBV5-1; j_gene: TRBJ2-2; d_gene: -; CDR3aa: CASSIPGGAGPGNTGELFF; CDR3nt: TGCGCCAGCAGCATCCCTGGGGGCGCGGGGCCCGGGAACACCGGGGAGCTGTTTTTT
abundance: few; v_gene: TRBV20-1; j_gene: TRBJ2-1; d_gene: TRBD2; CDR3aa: CSARGTSGISNEQFF; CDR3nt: TGCAGTGCTAGAGGAACTAGCGGGATATCGAATGAGCAGTTCTTC
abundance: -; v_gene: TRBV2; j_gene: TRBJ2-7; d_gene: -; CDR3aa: CAGIRTATLFYKQYF; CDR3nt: TGTGCCGGCATTAGGACAGCCACCCTCTTCTACAAGCAGTACTTC
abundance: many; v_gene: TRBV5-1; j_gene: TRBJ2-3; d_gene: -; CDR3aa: CASSHGAASDTQYF; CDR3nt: TGCGCCAGCAGCCACGGGGCCGCCTCGGATACGCAGTATTTT
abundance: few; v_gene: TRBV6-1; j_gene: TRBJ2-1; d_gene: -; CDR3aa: CASSPMDTRDEQFF; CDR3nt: TGTGCCAGCAGCCCAATGGACACGAGGGATGAGCAGTTCTTC
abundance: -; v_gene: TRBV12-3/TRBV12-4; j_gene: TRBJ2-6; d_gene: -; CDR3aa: CASSPGGAGANVLTF; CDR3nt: TGTGCCAGCAGCCCCGGCGGGGCTGGGGCCAACGTCCTGACTTTC
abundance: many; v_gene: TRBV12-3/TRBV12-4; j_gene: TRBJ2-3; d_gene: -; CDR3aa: CASRWDLADTQYF; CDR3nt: TGTGCCAGCAGGTGGGACCTGGCGGATACGCAGTATTTT
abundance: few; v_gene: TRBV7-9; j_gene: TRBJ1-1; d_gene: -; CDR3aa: CASSSVGGGRSGTEAFF; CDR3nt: TGTGCCAGCAGCTCTGTCGGAGGGGGACGGAGTGGCACTGAAGCTTTCTTT
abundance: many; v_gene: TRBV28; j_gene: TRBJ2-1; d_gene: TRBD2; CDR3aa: CASRPYGRREGYNEQFF; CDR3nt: TGTGCCAGCAGACCGTATGGGAGGCGGGAGGGATACAATGAGCAGTTCTTC
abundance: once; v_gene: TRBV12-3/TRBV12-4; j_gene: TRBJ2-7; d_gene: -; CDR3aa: CASSFRGFHEQYF; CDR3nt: TGTGCCAGCAGTTTCCGGGGATTCCACGAGCAGTACTTC
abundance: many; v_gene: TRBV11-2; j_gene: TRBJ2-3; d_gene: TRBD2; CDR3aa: CASSLDGTSGKADTQYF; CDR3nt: TGTGCCAGCAGCCTAGACGGGACTAGCGGGAAAGCAGATACGCAGTATTTT
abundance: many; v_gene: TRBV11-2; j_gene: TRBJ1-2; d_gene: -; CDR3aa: CASSFSSYGYTF; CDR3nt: TGTGCCAGCAGCTTTTCCAGCTATGGCTACACCTTC
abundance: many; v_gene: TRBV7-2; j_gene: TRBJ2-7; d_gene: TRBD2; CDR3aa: CASSSLSGPSYEQYF; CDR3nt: TGTGCCAGCAGCTCCCTTAGCGGGCCTTCCTACGAGCAGTACTTC
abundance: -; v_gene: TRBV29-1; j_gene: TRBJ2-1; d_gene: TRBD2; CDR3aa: CSVADGLELNEQFF; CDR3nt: TGCAGCGTTGCGGATGGACTAGAACTAAATGAGCAGTTCTTC
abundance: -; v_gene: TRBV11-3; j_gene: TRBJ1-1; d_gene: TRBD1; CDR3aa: CASSFGTGTSNTEAFF; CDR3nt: TGTGCCAGCAGCTTCGGGACAGGGACATCGAACACTGAAGCTTTCTTT
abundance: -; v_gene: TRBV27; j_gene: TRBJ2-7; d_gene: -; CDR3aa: CASSPNGAYEQYF; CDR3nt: TGTGCCAGCAGTCCAAATGGGGCCTACGAGCAGTACTTC
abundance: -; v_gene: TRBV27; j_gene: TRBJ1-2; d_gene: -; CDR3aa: CASSLKPLGGYTF; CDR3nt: TGTGCCAGCAGCCTAAAACCCCTAGGAGGCTACACCTTC
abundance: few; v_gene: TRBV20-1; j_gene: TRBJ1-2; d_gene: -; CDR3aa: CSAQPNYGYTF; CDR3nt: TGCAGTGCTCAGCCTAACTATGGCTACACCTTC
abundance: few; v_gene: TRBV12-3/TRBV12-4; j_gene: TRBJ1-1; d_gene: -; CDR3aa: CASSLIQGWAFF; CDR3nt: TGTGCCAGCAGTCTTATTCAGGGATGGGCTTTCTTT
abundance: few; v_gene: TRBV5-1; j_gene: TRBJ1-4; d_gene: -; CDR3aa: CASSVGRGTNEKLFF; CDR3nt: TGCGCCAGCAGCGTGGGTAGGGGGACGAATGAAAAACTGTTTTTT
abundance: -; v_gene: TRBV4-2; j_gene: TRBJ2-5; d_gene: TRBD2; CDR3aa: CASSEGLAGEEETQYF; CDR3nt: TGTGCCAGCAGCGAGGGACTAGCGGGAGAAGAGGAGACCCAGTACTTC
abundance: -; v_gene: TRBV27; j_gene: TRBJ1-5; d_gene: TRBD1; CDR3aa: CASSFLGQGGNQPQHF; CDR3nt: TGTGCCAGCAGTTTCTTGGGACAGGGGGGTAATCAGCCCCAGCATTTT
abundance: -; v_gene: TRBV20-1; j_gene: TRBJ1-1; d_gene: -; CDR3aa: CSASGGGAGNTEAFF; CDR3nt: TGCAGTGCTAGTGGGGGAGGGGCGGGGAACACTGAAGCTTTCTTT
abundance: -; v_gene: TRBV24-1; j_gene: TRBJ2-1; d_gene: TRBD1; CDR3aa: CATSEQQGAHEQFF; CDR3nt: TGTGCCACCAGTGAGCAACAGGGGGCGCATGAGCAGTTCTTC
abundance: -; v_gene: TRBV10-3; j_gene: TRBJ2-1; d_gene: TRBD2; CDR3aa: CANHDVSGRSGAEQFF; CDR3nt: TGTGCCAACCACGACGTTAGCGGGAGGTCCGGGGCTGAGCAGTTCTTC
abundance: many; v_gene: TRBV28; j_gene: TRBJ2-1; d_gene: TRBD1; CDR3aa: CASSYPRDRVGNEQFF; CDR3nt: TGTGCCAGCAGTTACCCACGGGACAGAGTAGGAAATGAGCAGTTCTTC
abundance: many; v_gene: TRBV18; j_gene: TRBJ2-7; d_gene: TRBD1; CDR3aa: CASSPRGQGSYEQYF; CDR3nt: TGTGCCAGCTCACCGAGGGGACAGGGATCCTACGAGCAGTACTTC
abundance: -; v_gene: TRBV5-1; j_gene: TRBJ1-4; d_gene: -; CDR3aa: CASRPGGSNEKLFF; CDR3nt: TGCGCCAGCAGACCCGGGGGCAGTAATGAAAAACTGTTTTTT
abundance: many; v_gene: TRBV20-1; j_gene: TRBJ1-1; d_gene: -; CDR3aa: CSARRTLNTEAFF; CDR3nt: TGCAGTGCTAGAAGGACGTTGAACACTGAAGCTTTCTTT
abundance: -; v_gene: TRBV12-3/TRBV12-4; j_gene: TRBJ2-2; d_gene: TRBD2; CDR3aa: CASRLIPAGEIGELFF; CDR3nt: TGTGCCAGCAGGTTAATCCCAGCGGGAGAAATCGGGGAGCTGTTTTTT
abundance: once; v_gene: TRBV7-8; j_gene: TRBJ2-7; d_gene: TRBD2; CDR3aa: CASTPGTSAGYEQYF; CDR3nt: TGTGCCAGCACCCCGGGGACTAGCGCCGGGTACGAGCAGTACTTC
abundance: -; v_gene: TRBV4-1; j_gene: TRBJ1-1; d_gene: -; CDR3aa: CASKWGNEQVTNTEAFF; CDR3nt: TGCGCCAGCAAATGGGGGAACGAACAGGTGACGAACACTGAAGCTTTCTTT
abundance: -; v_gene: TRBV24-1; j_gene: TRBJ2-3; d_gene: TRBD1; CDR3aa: CATSDLGQGRDTQYF; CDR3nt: TGTGCCACCAGTGACCTCGGACAGGGAAGAGATACGCAGTATTTT